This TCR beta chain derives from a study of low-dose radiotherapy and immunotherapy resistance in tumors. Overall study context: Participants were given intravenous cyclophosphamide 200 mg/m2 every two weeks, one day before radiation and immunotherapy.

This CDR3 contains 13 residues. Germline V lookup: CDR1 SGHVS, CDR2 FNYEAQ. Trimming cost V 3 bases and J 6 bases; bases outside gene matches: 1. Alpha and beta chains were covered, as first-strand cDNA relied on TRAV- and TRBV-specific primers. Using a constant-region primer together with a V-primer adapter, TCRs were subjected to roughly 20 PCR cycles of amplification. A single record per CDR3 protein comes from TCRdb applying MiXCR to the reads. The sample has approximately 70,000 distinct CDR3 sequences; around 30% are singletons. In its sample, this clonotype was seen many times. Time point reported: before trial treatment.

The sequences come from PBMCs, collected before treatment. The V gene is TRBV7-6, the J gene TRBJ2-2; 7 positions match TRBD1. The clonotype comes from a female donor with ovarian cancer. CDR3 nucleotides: TGTGCCAGCAGCTTCCAGGGGGCCGGGGAGCTGTTTTTT. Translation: CASSFQGAGELFF.